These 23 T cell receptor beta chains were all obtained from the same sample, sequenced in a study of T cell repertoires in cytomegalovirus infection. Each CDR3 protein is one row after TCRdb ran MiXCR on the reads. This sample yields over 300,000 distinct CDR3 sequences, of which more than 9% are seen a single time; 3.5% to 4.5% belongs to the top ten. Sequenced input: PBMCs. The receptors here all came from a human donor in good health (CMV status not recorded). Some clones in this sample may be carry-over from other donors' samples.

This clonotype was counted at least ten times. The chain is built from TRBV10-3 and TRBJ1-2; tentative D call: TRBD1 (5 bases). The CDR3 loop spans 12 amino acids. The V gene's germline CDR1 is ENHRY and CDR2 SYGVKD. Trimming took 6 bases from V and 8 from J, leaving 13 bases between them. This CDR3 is CAISTWGGGYTF. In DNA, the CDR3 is TGTGCCATCAGCACCTGGGGGGGAGGCTACACCTTC.

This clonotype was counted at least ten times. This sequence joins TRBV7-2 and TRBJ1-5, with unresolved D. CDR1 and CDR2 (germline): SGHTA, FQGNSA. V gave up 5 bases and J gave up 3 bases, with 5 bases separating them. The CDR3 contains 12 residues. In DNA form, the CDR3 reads TGTGCCAGCAGCCGCAACAATCAGCCCCAGCATTTT. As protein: CASSRNNQPQHF.

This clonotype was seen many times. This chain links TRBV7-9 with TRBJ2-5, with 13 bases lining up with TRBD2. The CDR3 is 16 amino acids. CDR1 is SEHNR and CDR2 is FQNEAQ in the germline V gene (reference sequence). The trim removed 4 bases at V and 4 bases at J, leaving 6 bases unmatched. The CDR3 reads CASSSGLAGSTETQYF. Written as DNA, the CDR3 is TGTGCCAGCAGCTCGGGACTAGCGGGGTCCACAGAGACCCAGTACTTC.

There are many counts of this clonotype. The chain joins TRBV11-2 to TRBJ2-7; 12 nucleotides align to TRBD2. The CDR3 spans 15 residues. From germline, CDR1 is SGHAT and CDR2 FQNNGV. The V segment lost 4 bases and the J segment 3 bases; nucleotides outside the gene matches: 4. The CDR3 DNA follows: TGTGCCAGCAGCTACCTAGCGGGAGGGAGCTACGAGCAGTACTTC. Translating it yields CASSYLAGGSYEQYF.

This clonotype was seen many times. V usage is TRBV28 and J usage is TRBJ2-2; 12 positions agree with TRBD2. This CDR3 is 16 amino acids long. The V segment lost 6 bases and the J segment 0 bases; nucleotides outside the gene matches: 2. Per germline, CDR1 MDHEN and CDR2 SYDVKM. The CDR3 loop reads CASSPSGRANTGELFF. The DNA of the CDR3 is TGTGCCAGCAGCCCTAGCGGGAGGGCGAACACCGGGGAGCTGTTTTTT.

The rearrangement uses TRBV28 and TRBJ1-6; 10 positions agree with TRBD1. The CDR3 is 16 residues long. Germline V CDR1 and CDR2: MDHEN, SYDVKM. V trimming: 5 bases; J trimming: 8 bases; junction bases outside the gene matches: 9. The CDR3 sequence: CASSPPGGTGDSPLHF. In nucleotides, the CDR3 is TGTGCCAGCAGTCCCCCTGGCGGGACAGGGGATTCACCCCTCCACTTT.

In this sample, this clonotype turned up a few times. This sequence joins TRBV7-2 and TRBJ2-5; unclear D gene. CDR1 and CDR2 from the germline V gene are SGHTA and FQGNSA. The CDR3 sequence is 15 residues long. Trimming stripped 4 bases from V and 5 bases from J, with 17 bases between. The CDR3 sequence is CASSSTRINRETQYF. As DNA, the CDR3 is TGTGCCAGCAGCTCCACCCGAATAAACCGGGAGACCCAGTACTTC.

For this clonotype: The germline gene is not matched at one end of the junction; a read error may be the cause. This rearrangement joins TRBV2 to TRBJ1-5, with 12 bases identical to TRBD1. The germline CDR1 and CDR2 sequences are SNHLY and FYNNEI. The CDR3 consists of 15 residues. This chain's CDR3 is CASSAGTGGKQPQHF. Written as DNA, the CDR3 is TGTGCCAGCAGTGCCGGGACAGGGGGCAAACAGCCCCAGCATTTT. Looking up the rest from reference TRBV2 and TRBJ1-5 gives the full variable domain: EPEVTQTPSHQVTQMGQEVILRCVPISNHLYFYWYRQILGQKVEFLVSFYNNEISEKSEIFDDQFSVERPDGSNFTLKIRSTKLEDSAMYFCASSAGTGGKQPQHFGDGTRLSIL.

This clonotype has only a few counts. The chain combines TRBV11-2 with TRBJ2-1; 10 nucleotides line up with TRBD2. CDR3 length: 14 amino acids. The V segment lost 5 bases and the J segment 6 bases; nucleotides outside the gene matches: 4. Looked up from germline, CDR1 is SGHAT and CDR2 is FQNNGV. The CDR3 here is CASSLTSGRNEQFF. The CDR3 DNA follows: TGTGCCAGCAGCCTGACTAGCGGGCGCAATGAGCAGTTCTTC.

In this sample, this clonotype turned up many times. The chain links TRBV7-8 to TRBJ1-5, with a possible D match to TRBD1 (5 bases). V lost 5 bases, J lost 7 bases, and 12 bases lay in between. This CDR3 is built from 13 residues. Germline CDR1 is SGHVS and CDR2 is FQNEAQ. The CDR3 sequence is CASSPERGQPQHF. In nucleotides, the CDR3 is TGTGCCAGCAGCCCGGAGAGGGGACAGCCCCAGCATTTT.

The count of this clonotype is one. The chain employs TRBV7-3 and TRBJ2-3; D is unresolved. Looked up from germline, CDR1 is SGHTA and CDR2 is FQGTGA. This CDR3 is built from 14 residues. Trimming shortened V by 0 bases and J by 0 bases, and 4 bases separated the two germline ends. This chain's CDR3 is CASSLTQSTDTQYF. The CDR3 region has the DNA TGTGCCAGCAGCTTAACCCAGAGCACAGATACGCAGTATTTT.

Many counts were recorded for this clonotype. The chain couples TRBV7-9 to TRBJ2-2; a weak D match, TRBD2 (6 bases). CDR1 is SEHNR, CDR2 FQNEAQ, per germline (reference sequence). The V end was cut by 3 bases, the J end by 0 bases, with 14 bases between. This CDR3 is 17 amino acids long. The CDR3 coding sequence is TGTGCCAGCAGCTTGGGACCGACTAGTTCGAACACCGGGGAGCTGTTTTTT. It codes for CASSLGPTSSNTGELFF.

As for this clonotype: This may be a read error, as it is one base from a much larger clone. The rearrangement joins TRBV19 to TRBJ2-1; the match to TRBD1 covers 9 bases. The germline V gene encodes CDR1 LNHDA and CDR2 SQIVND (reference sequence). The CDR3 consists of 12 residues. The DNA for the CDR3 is TGTGCCAGTAGTAGGGACAGGGTTGAGCAGTTATTC. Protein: CASSRDRVEQLF.

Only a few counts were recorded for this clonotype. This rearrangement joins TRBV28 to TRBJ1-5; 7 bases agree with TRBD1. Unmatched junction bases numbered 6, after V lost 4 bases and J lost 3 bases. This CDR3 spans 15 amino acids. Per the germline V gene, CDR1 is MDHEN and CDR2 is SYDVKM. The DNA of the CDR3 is TGTGCCAGCAGTTCGGCAGGGGGACTCAATCAGCCCCAGCATTTT. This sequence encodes CASSSAGGLNQPQHF.

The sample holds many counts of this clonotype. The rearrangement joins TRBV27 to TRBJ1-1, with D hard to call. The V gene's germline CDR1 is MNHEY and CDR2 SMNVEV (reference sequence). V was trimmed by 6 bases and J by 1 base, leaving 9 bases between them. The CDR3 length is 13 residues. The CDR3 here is CASSYVRNTEAFF. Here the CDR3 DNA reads TGTGCCAGCAGCTACGTAAGGAACACTGAAGCTTTCTTT.

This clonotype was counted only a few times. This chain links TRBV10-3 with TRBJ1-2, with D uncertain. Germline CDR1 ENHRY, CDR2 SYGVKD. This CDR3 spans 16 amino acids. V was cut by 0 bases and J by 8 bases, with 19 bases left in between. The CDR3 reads CAISESIDTPLEGYTF. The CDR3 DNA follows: TGTGCCATCAGTGAGTCGATAGACACTCCGTTGGAGGGCTACACCTTC.

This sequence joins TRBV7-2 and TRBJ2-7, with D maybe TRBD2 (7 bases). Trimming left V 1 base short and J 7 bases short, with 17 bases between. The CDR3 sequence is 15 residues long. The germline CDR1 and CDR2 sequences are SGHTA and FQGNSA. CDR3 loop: CASSLEGRGGREQYF. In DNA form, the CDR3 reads TGTGCCAGCAGCTTAGAAGGGAGGGGGGGAAGGGAGCAGTACTTC.

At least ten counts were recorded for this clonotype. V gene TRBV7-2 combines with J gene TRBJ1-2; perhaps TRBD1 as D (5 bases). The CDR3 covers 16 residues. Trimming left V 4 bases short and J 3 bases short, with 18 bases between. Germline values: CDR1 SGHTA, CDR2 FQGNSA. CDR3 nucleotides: TGTGCCAGCAGCTCTCTTCGGACTGGAGGGGACTATGGCTACACCTTC. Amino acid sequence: CASSSLRTGGDYGYTF.

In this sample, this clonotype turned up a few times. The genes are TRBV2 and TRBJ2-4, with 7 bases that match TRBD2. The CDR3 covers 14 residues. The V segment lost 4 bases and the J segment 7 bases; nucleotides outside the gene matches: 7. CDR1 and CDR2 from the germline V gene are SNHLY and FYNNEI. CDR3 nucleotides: TGTGCCAGCAGTGTTGACCCTAGCGGTAACATTCAGTACTTC. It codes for CASSVDPSGNIQYF.

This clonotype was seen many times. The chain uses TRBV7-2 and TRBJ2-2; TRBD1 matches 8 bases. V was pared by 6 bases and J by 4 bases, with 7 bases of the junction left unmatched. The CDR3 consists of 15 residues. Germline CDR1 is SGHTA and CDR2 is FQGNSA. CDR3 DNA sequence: TGTGCCAGCAGGCCGACAGGGGAGTCCACCGGGGAGCTGTTTTTT. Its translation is CASRPTGESTGELFF.

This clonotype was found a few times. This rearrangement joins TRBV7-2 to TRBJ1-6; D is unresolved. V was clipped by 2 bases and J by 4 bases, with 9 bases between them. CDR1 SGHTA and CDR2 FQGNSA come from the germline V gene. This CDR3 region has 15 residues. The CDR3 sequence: CASSLTGWYNSPLHF. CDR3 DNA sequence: TGTGCCAGCAGCTTAACCGGGTGGTATAATTCACCCCTCCACTTT.

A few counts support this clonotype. The CDR3 sequence is CASSLRTKVDGYTF. CDR3 sequence (DNA): TGTGCCAGCAGCTTGCGGACAAAAGTTGATGGCTACACCTTC. The chain couples TRBV5-4 to TRBJ1-2; tentatively, D is TRBD1 (5 bases). The length of the CDR3 is 14 residues. The V end lost 1 base, the J end lost 6 bases, and 13 bases lay between the germline ends. Germline V gene data show CDR1 as SGHNT and CDR2 as YYREEE (reference sequence).

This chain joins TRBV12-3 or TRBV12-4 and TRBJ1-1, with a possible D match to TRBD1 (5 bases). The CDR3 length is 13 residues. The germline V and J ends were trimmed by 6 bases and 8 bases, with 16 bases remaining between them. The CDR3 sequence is CASRLYAGGEAFF. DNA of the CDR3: TGTGCCAGCAGACTCTACGCGGGGGGGGAAGCTTTCTTT.